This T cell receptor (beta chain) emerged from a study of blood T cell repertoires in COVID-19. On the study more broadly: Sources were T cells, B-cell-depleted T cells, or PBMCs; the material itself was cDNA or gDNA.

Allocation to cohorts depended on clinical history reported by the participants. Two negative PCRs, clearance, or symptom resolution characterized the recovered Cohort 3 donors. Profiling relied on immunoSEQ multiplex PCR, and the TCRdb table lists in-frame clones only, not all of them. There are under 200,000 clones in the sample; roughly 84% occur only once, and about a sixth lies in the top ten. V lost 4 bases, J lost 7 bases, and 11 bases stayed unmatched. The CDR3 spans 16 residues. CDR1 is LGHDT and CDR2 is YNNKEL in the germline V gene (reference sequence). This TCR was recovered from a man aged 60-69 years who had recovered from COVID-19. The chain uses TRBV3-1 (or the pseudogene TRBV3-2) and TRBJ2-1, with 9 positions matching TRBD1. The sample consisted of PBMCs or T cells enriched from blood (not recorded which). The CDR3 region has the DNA TGTGCCAGCAGCCCTCCCTCCGGGACAGGGCAAAATGAGCAGTTCTTC. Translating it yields CASSPPSGTGQNEQFF.